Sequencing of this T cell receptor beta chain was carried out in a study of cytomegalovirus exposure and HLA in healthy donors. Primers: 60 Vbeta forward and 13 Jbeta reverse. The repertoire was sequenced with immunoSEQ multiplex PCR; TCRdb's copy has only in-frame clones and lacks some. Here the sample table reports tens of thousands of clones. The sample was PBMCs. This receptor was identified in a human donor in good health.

The CDR3 region is CASSVPLHDRGEETQYF. In DNA, the CDR3 is TGTGCCAGCAGCGTACCCCTTCACGACCGCGGGGAGGAGACCCAGTACTTC. This chain uses TRBV9 with TRBJ2-5; D possibly corresponds to TRBD2 (6 bases). Germline loops: CDR1 SGDLS, CDR2 YYNGEE. V dropped 1 base and J dropped 5 bases, with 21 bases sitting between them. This CDR3 is 17 amino acids long.